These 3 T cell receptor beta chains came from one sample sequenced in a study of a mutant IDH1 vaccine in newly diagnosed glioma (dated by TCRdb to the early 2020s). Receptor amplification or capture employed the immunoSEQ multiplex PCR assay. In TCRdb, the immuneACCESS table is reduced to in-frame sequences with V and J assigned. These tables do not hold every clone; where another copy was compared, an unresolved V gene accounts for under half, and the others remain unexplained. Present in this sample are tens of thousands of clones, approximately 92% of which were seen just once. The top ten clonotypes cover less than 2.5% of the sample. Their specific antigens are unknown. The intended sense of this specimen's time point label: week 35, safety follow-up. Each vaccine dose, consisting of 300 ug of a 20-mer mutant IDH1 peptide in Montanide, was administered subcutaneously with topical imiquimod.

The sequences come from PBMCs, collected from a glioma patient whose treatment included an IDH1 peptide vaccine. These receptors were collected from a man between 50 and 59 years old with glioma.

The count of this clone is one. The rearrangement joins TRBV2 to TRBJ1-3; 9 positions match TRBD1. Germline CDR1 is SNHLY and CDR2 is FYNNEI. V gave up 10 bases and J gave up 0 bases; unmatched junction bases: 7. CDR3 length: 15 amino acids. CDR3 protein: CATRDRDISGNTIYF. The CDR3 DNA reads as TGTGCCACCAGGGACAGGGATATCTCTGGAAACACCATATATTTT.

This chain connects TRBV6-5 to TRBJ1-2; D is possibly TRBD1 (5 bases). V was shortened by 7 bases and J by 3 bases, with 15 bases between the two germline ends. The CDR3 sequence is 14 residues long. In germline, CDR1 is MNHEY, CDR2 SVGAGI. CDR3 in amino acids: CASTPGLGYYGYTF. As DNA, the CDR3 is TGTGCCAGCACCCCAGGGCTAGGGTACTATGGCTACACCTTC.

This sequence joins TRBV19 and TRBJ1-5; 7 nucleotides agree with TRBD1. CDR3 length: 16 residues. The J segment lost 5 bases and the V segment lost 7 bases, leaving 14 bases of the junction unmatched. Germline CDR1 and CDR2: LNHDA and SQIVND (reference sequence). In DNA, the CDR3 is TGTGCCAGTAAATCTTGGGGCCAGGGGGGCGATCAGCCCCAGCATTTT. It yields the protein CASKSWGQGGDQPQHF.